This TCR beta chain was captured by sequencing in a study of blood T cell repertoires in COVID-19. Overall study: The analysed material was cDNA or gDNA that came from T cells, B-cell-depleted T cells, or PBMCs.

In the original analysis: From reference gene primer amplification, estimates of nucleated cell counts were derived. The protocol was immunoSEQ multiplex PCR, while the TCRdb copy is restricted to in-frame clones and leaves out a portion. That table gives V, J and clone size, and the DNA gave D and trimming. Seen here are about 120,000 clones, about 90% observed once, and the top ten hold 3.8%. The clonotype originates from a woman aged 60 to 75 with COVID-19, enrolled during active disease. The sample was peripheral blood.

The CDR3 DNA sequence: TGTGCCAGCAGCTTAGGGAACAGGGGGGTTTACAATGAGCAGTTCTTC. Amino acids: CASSLGNRGVYNEQFF. The chain joins TRBV7-6 to TRBJ2-1; 8 bases match TRBD1. This CDR3 is built from 16 residues. V lost 1 base, J lost 4 bases, and 6 bases stayed unmatched. Germline V gene lookup returns CDR1 SGHVS and CDR2 FNYEAQ.